Listed below are T cell receptor beta chains from one sample, sequenced in a study of blood T cell repertoires in COVID-19. Sequenced by immunoSEQ multiplex PCR; TCRdb stores in-frame clones only, minus some. This table has around 340,000 clones, about 86% appearing once. Sequenced material: peripheral blood. The receptors were gathered from a man aged 25-45 years with active or convalescent COVID-19. Each CDR3 is given with its conserved first and last residue. D genes are given only for firm matches. Rows may omit the clone size; those that give it use once, few, many or a size class.

D,size,J,V,DNA,CDR3
TRBD2,.,TRBJ2-3,TRBV4-1,TGCGCCAGCAGCCAGGGAGCGGGGGGGCCCCCAGATACGCAGTATTTT,CASSQGAGGPPDTQYF
.,.,TRBJ2-1,TRBV6-5,TGTGCCAGCAGCCCCCGGAGGGCCGCTGGGAATGAGCAGTTCTTC,CASSPRRAAGNEQFF
TRBD1,.,TRBJ1-5,TRBV6-2/TRBV6-3,TGTGCCAGCAGCTTGCAGAGGGACAGTGATCAGCCCCAGCATTTT,CASSLQRDSDQPQHF
TRBD1,.,TRBJ1-2,TRBV3-1/TRBV3-2,TGTGCCAGCAGCCCCGCGGACAGGGGGAACTATGGCTACACCTTC,CASSPADRGNYGYTF
.,few,TRBJ1-6,TRBV6-5,TGTGCCAGCAGTTTGGGGGGAAGGCCCCTCCACTTT,CASSLGGRPLHF
TRBD1,.,TRBJ1-3,TRBV6-5,TGTGCCAGCGGACAGGGACCCGGAAACACCATATATTTT,CASGQGPGNTIYF
.,few,TRBJ2-1,TRBV2,TGTGCCAGCAGTGCCCTCTCGGGTGAGCAGTTCTTC,CASSALSGEQFF
.,.,TRBJ2-7,TRBV4-3,TGCGCCAGCAGCGAAAGGGGATGGCAGGGATCCTACGAGCAGTACTTC,CASSERGWQGSYEQYF
.,.,TRBJ2-1,TRBV11-3,TGTGCCAGCAGCCTACAGGTGGTGGCGGGGAATGACAATGAGCAGTTCTTC,CASSLQVVAGNDNEQFF
TRBD1,few,TRBJ2-2,TRBV27,TGTGCCACCTGGCATGGCACAGGGGCGGCCGGGGAGCTGTTTTTT,CATWHGTGAAGELFF
.,.,TRBJ2-1,TRBV6-1,TGTGCCAGCAGTGAAGCACAGGTCAATGAGCAGTTCTTC,CASSEAQVNEQFF
TRBD1,.,TRBJ2-1,TRBV30,TGTGCCTGGAGTAAAGGGACAGTCTACAATGAGCAGTTCTTC,CAWSKGTVYNEQFF
.,.,TRBJ1-1,TRBV11-3,TGTGCCAGCAGCTATGGTGGTAGAACTGAAGCTTTCTTT,CASSYGGRTEAFF
TRBD2,.,TRBJ2-1,TRBV2,TGTGCCAGCAGTGATCTGGCGGGAGGCTACAATGAGCAGTTCTTC,CASSDLAGGYNEQFF
TRBD1,.,TRBJ1-1,TRBV7-2,TGTGCCAGCAGCTACCCACGACAGGGGGCTGTTGCTTTCTTT,CASSYPRQGAVAFF
.,once,TRBJ1-3,TRBV28,TGTGCCAGCAGTCGGTTAGTTCTTCGGGTACACTCTGGAAACACCATATATTTT,CASSRLVLRVHSGNTIYF
.,.,TRBJ1-2,TRBV7-2,TGTGCCAGCAGCACGCGCGGCCGACAGGCTCTTAACTATGGCTACACCTTC,CASSTRGRQALNYGYTF
TRBD2,once,TRBJ2-5,TRBV5-1,TGCGCCAGCAGCCGCGGGGCTAGCGGGGGGGAAGAGACCCAGTACTTC,CASSRGASGGEETQYF
.,once,TRBJ1-2,TRBV27,TGTGCCAGCAGTTCTGACAGAGTCTGGAATTATGGCTACACCTTC,CASSSDRVWNYGYTF
.,.,TRBJ2-3,TRBV28,TGTGCCAGCAGCCCACTTGGAGGCTCCCCCACAGATACGCAGTATTTT,CASSPLGGSPTDTQYF
TRBD1,.,TRBJ1-5,TRBV14,TGTGCCAGCAGCCACGGGGGACCCCGACAGGGGGCGAATCAGCCCCAGCATTTT,CASSHGGPRQGANQPQHF
TRBD1,.,TRBJ1-4,TRBV7-6,TGTGCCAGCAGCCCAGGACAGGCTGCGAATGAAAAACTGTTTTTT,CASSPGQAANEKLFF
TRBD1,.,TRBJ1-2,TRBV13,TGTGCCAGCAGCCTATACAGGGGGGATGGCTACACCTTC,CASSLYRGDGYTF
.,.,TRBJ2-7,TRBV29-1,TGCAGCGTTGCGGGCAGGGTCACTCCCCACGAGCAGTACTTC,CSVAGRVTPHEQYF
.,.,TRBJ1-2,TRBV6-5,TGTGTCACAGCGGTAGGAAACTATGGCTACACCTTC,CVTAVGNYGYTF
.,.,TRBJ1-4,TRBV29-1,TGCAGCGTTGGGAGAATAAGGGGTTCACGGGAAAAACTGTTTTTT,CSVGRIRGSREKLFF
.,.,TRBJ1-4,TRBV6-2/TRBV6-3,TGTGCCAGCAGTTATGGCTATCGGACAGCAACGAATGAAAAACTGTTTTTT,CASSYGYRTATNEKLFF
TRBD1,.,TRBJ2-7,TRBV5-1,TGCGCCAGCAGCTTGGCCGGGGGACAGGGGAAGGGGAGCTCCTACGAGCAGTACTTC,CASSLAGGQGKGSSYEQYF
.,.,TRBJ1-5,TRBV19,TGTGCCAGTAGTACCACAGAGACAGCACCCCAGCATTTT,CASSTTETAPQHF
.,.,TRBJ1-6,TRBV3-1/TRBV3-2,TGTGCCAGCAGCGTGCGTTTCGGGAGTTCACCCCTCCACTTT,CASSVRFGSSPLHF
.,.,TRBJ1-3,TRBV11-2,TGTGCCAGCAGCTTAAGGGGCAACTCTGGAAACACCATATATTTT,CASSLRGNSGNTIYF
TRBD1,.,TRBJ1-1,TRBV30,TGTGCCTGGAGTGGAGGACAGGGGTTCTCTTCTGTTCTCTTT,CAWSGGQGFSSVLF
.,.,TRBJ2-2,TRBV7-3,TGTGCCAGCAGCTTCCGATTCGCGGGCTCCGGGGAGCTGTTTTTT,CASSFRFAGSGELFF
TRBD1,.,TRBJ1-5,TRBV7-2,TGTGCCAGCAGCGTCGACAGGGGATCGAAGCCCCAGCATTTT,CASSVDRGSKPQHF
.,once,TRBJ1-1,TRBV21-1,TGTGCCAGCAGCAAAGTAAGACAGCTTATGCCGGGCACTGAAGCTTTCTTT,CASSKVRQLMPGTEAFF
.,.,TRBJ2-5,TRBV7-2,TGTGCCAGCAGCTTAGCGGCTTTGGTCGAGACCCAGTACTTC,CASSLAALVETQYF
.,few,TRBJ2-7,TRBV24-1,TGTGCCACCAGTGATTTGTGGGGGCAGACCTACGAGCAGTACTTC,CATSDLWGQTYEQYF
TRBD2,.,TRBJ2-2,TRBV2,TGTGCCAGCAGGGAACCGGATCTGACTAGCCATACCGGGGAGCTGTTTTTT,CASREPDLTSHTGELFF
.,once,TRBJ1-2,TRBV3-1/TRBV3-2,TGTGCCAGCAGCCGGGCCACATCCCAAGAAGTCGCTTATGGCTACACCTTC,CASSRATSQEVAYGYTF
.,.,TRBJ2-2,TRBV9,TGTGCCAGCAGCGTAGGAGGTTGGAACACCGGGGAGCTGTTTTTT,CASSVGGWNTGELFF
.,.,TRBJ2-5,TRBV19,TGTGCCAGTAGTACGGAGCTCGCGGAGACCCAGTACTTC,CASSTELAETQYF
.,.,TRBJ2-5,TRBV18,TGTGCCAGCTCACCATCCAGGGGAGAAGAGACCCAGTACTTC,CASSPSRGEETQYF
.,.,TRBJ2-1,TRBV3-1/TRBV3-2,TGTGCCAGCAGCAGGGGAGCGGGGCAGTTCTTC,CASSRGAGQFF
.,.,TRBJ1-1,TRBV11-1,TGTGCCAGCAGCTTTGGGAGGGAGCCGGGCACTGAAGCTTTCTTT,CASSFGREPGTEAFF
.,.,TRBJ2-3,TRBV7-2,TGTGCCAGCAGCAGACTAGTAGATACGCAGTATTTT,CASSRLVDTQYF
.,.,TRBJ2-7,TRBV28,TGTGCCAGCAGTTCTACCTACGAGCAGTACTTC,CASSSTYEQYF
TRBD1,.,TRBJ1-5,TRBV5-3,TGTGCCAGAAGCTTATGGGGTCTCGGACAGGGCAATCAGCCCCAGCATTTT,CARSLWGLGQGNQPQHF
TRBD1,.,TRBJ2-7,TRBV11-2,TGTGCCAGCAGCTTAGATACAGGGGGATACGAGCAGTACTTC,CASSLDTGGYEQYF
TRBD2,.,TRBJ2-1,TRBV4-2,TGTGCCAGCAGCCAAGATAAGACTAGCGAGTTCAATGAGCAGTTCTTC,CASSQDKTSEFNEQFF
TRBD1,.,TRBJ2-5,TRBV28,TGTGCCAGCAGTCGCCACTCAGGGGGCGGAGAGACCCAGTACTTC,CASSRHSGGGETQYF
.,.,TRBJ2-1,TRBV11-3,TGTGCCAGCAGCTTAGTGACCAGTGGGGGAGGTGAGCAGTTCTTC,CASSLVTSGGGEQFF
.,.,TRBJ2-7,TRBV9,TGTGCCAGCGGGGGGGCTAGCGGTTACGAGCAGTACTTC,CASGGASGYEQYF
TRBD1,.,TRBJ1-2,TRBV9,TGTGCCAGCAGCGTGCCCGGGACAGGGTTCCACACCTTC,CASSVPGTGFHTF
.,.,TRBJ2-2,TRBV6-5,TGTGCCAGCAGCGACGGACTGAACACCGGGGAGCTGTTTTTT,CASSDGLNTGELFF
TRBD2,.,TRBJ2-1,TRBV6-6,TGTGCCACCCTCTTACCGGGGAGGGTTCACAATGAGCAGTTCTTC,CATLLPGRVHNEQFF
.,.,TRBJ2-5,TRBV11-3,TGTGCCAGCTCCAGGGGGGTCGCAGAGACCCAGTACTTC,CASSRGVAETQYF
.,.,TRBJ2-5,TRBV12-3/TRBV12-4,TGTGCCAGCAGAATGTCTGTTGAAGAGACCCAGTACTTC,CASRMSVEETQYF
TRBD1,.,TRBJ1-3,TRBV5-8,TGTGCCATCCTAGACATCCGGGACAGCGGAAAAGTGTCTGGAAACACCATATATTTT,CAILDIRDSGKVSGNTIYF